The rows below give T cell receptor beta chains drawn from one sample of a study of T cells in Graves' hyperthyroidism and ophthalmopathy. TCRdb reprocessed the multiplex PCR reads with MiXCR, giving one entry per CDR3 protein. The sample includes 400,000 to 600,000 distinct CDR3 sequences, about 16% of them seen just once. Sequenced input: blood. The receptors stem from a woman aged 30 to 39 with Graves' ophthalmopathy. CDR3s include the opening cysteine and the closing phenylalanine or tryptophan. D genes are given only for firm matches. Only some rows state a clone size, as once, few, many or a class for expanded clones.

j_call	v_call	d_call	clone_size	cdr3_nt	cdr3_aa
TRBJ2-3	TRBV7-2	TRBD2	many	TGTGCCAGCAGCCTAATTCCGGGTACTAGCGGGAGGAGGGGCACAGATACGCAGTATTTT	CASSLIPGTSGRRGTDTQYF
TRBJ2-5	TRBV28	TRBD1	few	TGTGCCGGCAGTTTATGGGGACAGGGGGAGACCCAGTACTTC	CAGSLWGQGETQYF
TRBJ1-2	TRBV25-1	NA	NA	TGTGCCAGCAGACAGGGAGACTATGGCTACACCTTC	CASRQGDYGYTF
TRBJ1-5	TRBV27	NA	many	TGTGCCAGCAGTCCCCCCCCCGGGAGCAATCAGCCCCAGCATTTT	CASSPPPGSNQPQHF
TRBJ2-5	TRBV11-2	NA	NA	TGTGCCAGTAGTGCCGGGCCGCAAGAGACCCAGTACTTC	CASSAGPQETQYF
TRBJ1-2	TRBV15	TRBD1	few	TGTGCCACCAGCAGAGACCCGGGCAGGGGGCAGGGCTACACCTTC	CATSRDPGRGQGYTF
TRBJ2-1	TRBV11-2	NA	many	TGTGCCAGCAGCCCAGTGACCAATGAGCAGTTCTTC	CASSPVTNEQFF
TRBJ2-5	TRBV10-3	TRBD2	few	TGTGCCATCAGGGGACTAGCGGGAGGGCCCGAGACCCAGTACTTC	CAIRGLAGGPETQYF
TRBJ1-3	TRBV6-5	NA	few	TGTGCCAGCAGTTATCTCCCCAGGTTTGACGGAAACACCATATATTTT	CASSYLPRFDGNTIYF
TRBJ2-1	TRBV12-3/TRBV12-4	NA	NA	TGTGCCAGCAGTTTAGTCGGGGAATGGGGAAGTGAGCAGTTCTTC	CASSLVGEWGSEQFF
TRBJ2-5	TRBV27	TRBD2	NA	TGTGCCAGCAGTTTTGCGGGGGTAGAGACCCAGTACTTC	CASSFAGVETQYF
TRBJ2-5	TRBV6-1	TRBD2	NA	TGTGCCAGCAGACCCCCATGGGTAGCGGGAGAATCGGAGACCCAGTACTTC	CASRPPWVAGESETQYF